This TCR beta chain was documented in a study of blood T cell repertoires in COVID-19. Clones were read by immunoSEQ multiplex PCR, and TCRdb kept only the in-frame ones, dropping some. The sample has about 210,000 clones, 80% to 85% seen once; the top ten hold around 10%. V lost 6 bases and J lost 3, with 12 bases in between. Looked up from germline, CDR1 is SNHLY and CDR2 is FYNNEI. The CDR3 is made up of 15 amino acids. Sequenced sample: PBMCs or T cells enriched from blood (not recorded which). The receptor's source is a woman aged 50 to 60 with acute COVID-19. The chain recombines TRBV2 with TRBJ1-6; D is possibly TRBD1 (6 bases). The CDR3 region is CASRITGLYNSPLHF. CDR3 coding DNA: TGTGCCAGCAGGATAACAGGGCTCTATAATTCACCCCTCCACTTT.